The entry below describes one T cell receptor beta chain. Antigen specificity is unknown. This CDR3 contains 19 residues. The J segment lost 5 bases and the V segment lost 0 bases, leaving 12 bases of the junction unmatched. Germline V gene sequence: CDR1 SGHDN, CDR2 FVKESK. The sample comes from a study of blood T cells in healthy people across ages. Next came a second PCR, run for roughly 6 to 11 cycles, which used a sample-barcoded 5' primer along with a J-beta primer mix. Every cDNA molecule bore a tag from a template-switch adaptor containing 12 random nucleotides. One entry per CDR3 protein, called by TCRdb with MiXCR from the 5' RACE reads. The sample contains 1.5 million to 2 million distinct CDR3 sequences, 40% to 55% of which appear only once. Study-wide results and caveats: Strongly correlated with naive T cell percentage was TCR beta diversity. Unsorted PBMCs blocked a conclusive comparison of naive and antigen-experienced cells.

The chain joins TRBV14 to TRBJ2-4; 11 bases align to TRBD2. The sample was blood. The TCR sequence derives from a woman aged 40 to 50 in good health. DNA of the CDR3: TGTGCCAGCAGCCAAGATAATAGCGGGGGGGCTCTTGCCGAAAACATTCAGTACTTC. This codes for CASSQDNSGGALAENIQYF.